The 27 T cell receptor beta chains below come from one sample, sequenced in a study of T cells after yellow fever vaccination. Using its own MiXCR run on the 5' RACE reads, TCRdb lists one record per CDR3 protein. The table shows fewer than 400,000 distinct CDR3 sequences, with about 10% occurring only once. The input for sequencing was CD4+ T cells sorted from PBMCs, taken 45 days after the yellow fever booster vaccination. Receptors originate from a man between 18 and 35 years old who received the YFV17D yellow fever vaccine.

The chain has TRBV5-1 and TRBJ1-2; 7 nucleotides align to TRBD1. The CDR3 is 12 residues long. Losses at the gene ends were 5 bases for V and 5 bases for J; bases not matched to a gene: 3. Germline values: CDR1 SGHRS, CDR2 YFSETQ. For the CDR3, the DNA is TGCGCCAGCAGACAGGGGTTTTATGGCTACACCTTC. This sequence encodes CASRQGFYGYTF.

This clonotype was counted a few times. The V call is TRBV7-9, the J call TRBJ2-2; no definite D call. Germline V gives CDR1 SEHNR, CDR2 FQNEAQ (reference sequence). V lost 4 bases, J lost 4 bases, and 13 bases lay in between. This CDR3 is built from 15 residues. CDR3 nucleotides: TGTGCCAGCAGCTGGACCTCCGTCGCCACCGGGGAGCTGTTTTTT. It specifies CASSWTSVATGELFF.

V gene TRBV5-1 combines with J gene TRBJ2-1, with 12 bases that match TRBD1. The CDR3 is 15 residues long. In germline, CDR1 is SGHRS, CDR2 YFSETQ. V shed 4 bases, J shed 8 bases, and the junction held 7 bases outside the gene matches. This CDR3 reads CASSIGTGGVDEQFF. The CDR3 DNA follows: TGCGCCAGCAGCATTGGGACAGGGGGCGTGGATGAGCAGTTCTTC.

This clonotype was counted a few times. The chain uses TRBV6-6 and TRBJ2-5; D not certain. The germline gives CDR1 MNHNY, CDR2 SVGAGI (reference sequence). The length of the CDR3 is 14 residues. Trimming took 0 bases from V and 4 from J, leaving 9 bases between them. The CDR3 DNA follows: TGTGCCAGCAGTTACTCGAACGGCCTAGAGACCCAGTACTTC. This translates into CASSYSNGLETQYF.

The sample holds a few counts of this clonotype. This chain connects TRBV5-4 to TRBJ2-3, with D perhaps TRBD1 or TRBD2 (6 bases each). CDR3 length: 16 amino acids. The germline CDR1 and CDR2 sequences are SGHNT and YYREEE (reference sequence). V lost 2 bases to trimming and J lost 0 bases, with 13 bases between them. In DNA, the CDR3 is TGTGCCAGCAGCTTCGGGGGCTCGGCAAGCACAGATACGCAGTATTTT. Its protein is CASSFGGSASTDTQYF.

This clonotype was found a few times. The CDR3 region is CASSSGLAGGPIYEQFF. The CDR3 nucleotides are TGCGCCAGCAGCTCGGGACTAGCGGGGGGGCCAATCTATGAGCAGTTCTTC. The V gene is TRBV5-1, the J gene TRBJ2-1; TRBD2 aligns across 16 bases. Germline trimming cut 3 bases from V and 8 bases from J; bases unmatched to any gene: 8. This CDR3 region has 17 residues. The germline V gene encodes CDR1 SGHRS and CDR2 YFSETQ.

This chain links TRBV7-9 with TRBJ1-1, with TRBD1 as a possible D gene (5 bases). V dropped 8 bases and J dropped 0 bases, with 16 bases sitting between them. CDR3 length: 15 amino acids. The germline V gene has CDR1 SEHNR and CDR2 FQNEAQ (reference sequence). The CDR3 DNA sequence: TGTGCCAGCGGGTCCGCAGGGTTTGTGAACACTGAAGCTTTCTTT. Amino acids: CASGSAGFVNTEAFF.

This clonotype was observed at least ten times. The chain has TRBV5-1 and TRBJ1-2, with a tentative D call TRBD1 (5 bases). Trimming cost V 5 bases and J 3 bases, with 11 bases left between them. Germline V gene data show CDR1 as SGHRS and CDR2 as YFSETQ. The CDR3 extends over 13 amino acids. The CDR3 nucleotides read TGCGCCAGCAGTGAGGGGATCGACTATGGCTACACCTTC. This sequence encodes CASSEGIDYGYTF.

This clonotype was counted only a few times. The rearrangement uses TRBV6-5 and TRBJ1-6; no definite D call. The germline V gene has CDR1 MNHEY and CDR2 SVGAGI. The V gene lost 0 bases and the J gene lost 9 bases, with 24 bases spanning the gap. CDR3 length: 19 residues. Here the CDR3 reads CASSYSRFIGQVLGSPLHF. The CDR3 DNA reads TGTGCCAGCAGTTACTCGAGATTTATCGGTCAGGTTCTAGGTTCACCCCTCCACTTT.

V gene TRBV12-3 or TRBV12-4 combines with J gene TRBJ2-1; unclear D gene. Trimming removed 7 bases from V and 10 bases from J, with 14 bases in between. This CDR3 is built from 12 residues. The CDR3 DNA is TGTGCCAGCACCCAAGGTGGCAGAGAGCAGTTCTTC. It translates to CASTQGGREQFF.

This clonotype was counted only a few times. This chain links TRBV4-1 with TRBJ1-4; D is possibly TRBD1 (5 bases). The V end was cut by 0 bases, the J end by 10 bases, with 9 bases between. The CDR3 loop spans 13 amino acids. In germline, CDR1 is MGHRA, CDR2 YSYEKL. The CDR3 spells CASSQDKGTKLFF. DNA of the CDR3: TGCGCCAGCAGCCAAGATAAGGGGACAAAACTGTTTTTT.

This clonotype was counted only a few times. This sequence joins TRBV9 and TRBJ1-2; the D is unclear. The CDR3 runs 14 residues. V lost 3 bases to trimming and J lost 1 base, with 10 bases between them. Germline loops: CDR1 SGDLS, CDR2 YYNGEE. DNA for the CDR3: TGTGCCAGCAGCGGCGAGGGCCTTAACTATGGCTACACCTTC. As protein: CASSGEGLNYGYTF.

V usage is TRBV6-6 and J usage is TRBJ2-7, with 11 bases aligning to TRBD1. Germline CDR1 MNHNY, CDR2 SVGAGI (reference sequence). Losses at the gene ends were 6 bases for V and 3 bases for J; bases not matched to a gene: 7. This CDR3 has 15 residues. Here the CDR3 reads CASRSTGTGGYEQYF. The CDR3 DNA reads TGTGCCAGCAGATCGACCGGGACAGGGGGCTACGAGCAGTACTTC.

This clonotype appeared many times. The chain links TRBV7-2 to TRBJ1-3; 9 positions match TRBD1. Germline CDR1 and CDR2: SGHTA and FQGNSA. With 1 base clipped from V and 4 bases from J, the junction kept 2 bases outside the gene matches. CDR3 length: 15 residues. The CDR3 DNA reads as TGTGCCAGCAGCTTAGTCGGGACAGGGGGAAACACCATATATTTT. As protein: CASSLVGTGGNTIYF.

This clonotype occurred a few times. V gene TRBV5-4 combines with J gene TRBJ2-2; D is unclear. CDR1 SGHNT and CDR2 YYREEE come from the germline V gene (reference sequence). Trimming took off 4 bases at V and 5 bases at J, with 3 bases between the two ends. The CDR3 totals 11 residues. The chain's CDR3 is CASSKTGELFF. DNA for the CDR3: TGTGCCAGCAGCAAGACCGGGGAGCTGTTTTTT.

V gene TRBV5-4 combines with J gene TRBJ2-5; D is perhaps TRBD1 (5 bases). This CDR3 is built from 15 residues. CDR1 is SGHNT and CDR2 is YYREEE in the germline V gene (reference sequence). Trimming took 3 bases from V and 1 from J, leaving 13 bases between them. DNA for the CDR3: TGTGCCAGCAGCTCCCAGACAGAGCTCCAAGAGACCCAGTACTTC. This encodes CASSSQTELQETQYF.

The chain recombines TRBV21-1 with TRBJ2-7; whether TRBD1, the table's D call, matches the DNA was not checked. TRBV21-1 is a documented pseudogene. The CDR3 totals 15 residues. The CDR3: CASTLDRGPSYEQYV. For the CDR3, the DNA is TGTGCCAGCACCCTGGACAGGGGCCCCTCCTACGAGCAGTACGTC.

The chain joins TRBV28 to TRBJ2-3; no definite D call. The germline V gene encodes CDR1 MDHEN and CDR2 SYDVKM. This CDR3 region has 16 residues. V was pared by 5 bases and J by 8 bases, with 23 bases between. The CDR3 is CASSTPRRNVLGTQYF. CDR3 DNA: TGTGCCAGCAGTACCCCCCGACGGAACGTGTTGGGTACGCAGTATTTT. Variable domain in full (rest from reference TRBV28 and TRBJ2-3): DVKVTQSSRYLVKRTGEKVFLECVQDMDHENMFWYRQDPGLGLRLIYFSYDVKMKEKGDIPEGYSVSREKKERFSLILESASTNQTSMYLCASSTPRRNVLGTQYFGPGTRLTVL.

The chain has TRBV11-3 and TRBJ2-4, with a weak D call TRBD2 (6 bases). The CDR3 loop spans 18 amino acids. Germline loops: CDR1 SGHNT, CDR2 YENEEA. V lost 0 bases and J lost 0, with 15 bases in between. CDR3 region: CASSLDERRDLAKNIQYF. CDR3 bases: TGTGCCAGCAGCTTAGATGAGCGACGGGACTTAGCCAAAAACATTCAGTACTTC.

This clonotype was detected a few times. J is TRBJ2-3 and V is TRBV12-3 or TRBV12-4; 11 bases line up with TRBD1. This CDR3 contains 15 residues. Trimming removed 7 bases from V and 4 bases from J; junction bases left unmatched: 7. The CDR3 DNA is TGTGCCAGCACCCGGGACAGGGGGGGCCCAGATACGCAGTATTTT. Encoded protein: CASTRDRGGPDTQYF.

This clonotype was observed a few times. The CDR3: CAISESSGSYEQYF. DNA for the CDR3: TGTGCCATCAGTGAGTCTAGCGGATCCTACGAGCAGTACTTC. The chain links TRBV10-3 to TRBJ2-7, with D tentatively TRBD2 (6 bases). The V end lost 0 bases, the J end lost 1 base, and 7 bases lay between the germline ends. Germline CDR1 ENHRY, CDR2 SYGVKD. The CDR3 totals 14 residues.

V usage is TRBV7-2 and J usage is TRBJ1-5; no firm D call. The CDR3 totals 13 residues. Per the germline V gene, CDR1 is SGHTA and CDR2 is FQGNSA. The V gene lost 1 base and the J gene lost 5 bases, with 6 bases spanning the gap. The CDR3 sequence is CASSLGQDQPQHF. DNA of the CDR3: TGTGCCAGCAGCTTAGGACAAGATCAGCCCCAGCATTTT.

The genes are TRBV12-3 or TRBV12-4 and TRBJ1-2; tentative D call: TRBD1 (5 bases). Trimming removed 5 bases from V and 8 bases from J, with 12 bases in between. CDR3 length equals 12 residues. This chain's CDR3 is CASSSRVYGYTF. The CDR3 DNA reads TGTGCCAGCAGTAGCAGGGTGTACGGCTACACCTTC.

V gene TRBV6-1 combines with J gene TRBJ1-3; D gene ambiguous. V was pared by 4 bases and J by 0 bases, with 10 bases between. The CDR3 totals 15 residues. Germline values: CDR1 MNHNS, CDR2 SASEGT. The CDR3 loop is CASSASGSSGNTIYF. Written as DNA, the CDR3 is TGTGCCAGCAGTGCCTCGGGGAGCTCTGGAAACACCATATATTTT.

The V and J genes are TRBV5-8 and TRBJ2-5; 7 bases map to TRBD1. The CDR3 has 15 residues. Trimming cost V 4 bases and J 7 bases; bases outside gene matches: 13. Germline assignment: CDR1 SGHTS and CDR2 YDEGEE. DNA for the CDR3: TGTGCCAGCAGCGTAGGGACAGTGAGAGCCAGGACCCAGTACTTC. Encoded protein: CASSVGTVRARTQYF.

The rearrangement links TRBV19 to TRBJ2-1; TRBD2 matches 10 bases. The J segment lost 2 bases and the V segment lost 5 bases, leaving 6 bases of the junction unmatched. CDR3 length: 16 amino acids. The germline V gene has CDR1 LNHDA and CDR2 SQIVND (reference sequence). CDR3: CASSPASGGPYNEQFF. CDR3 bases: TGTGCCAGTAGTCCTGCTAGCGGGGGCCCCTACAATGAGCAGTTCTTC.

This clonotype was detected a few times. J is TRBJ1-1 and V is TRBV20-1, with TRBD1 identical over 7 bases. Germline values: CDR1 DFQATT, CDR2 SNEGSKA (reference sequence). The CDR3 sequence is 13 residues long. The trim removed 6 bases at V and 6 bases at J, leaving 10 bases unmatched. The CDR3 bases are TGCAGTGCCAGCAGACAGGGTGGCCCTGAAGCTTTCTTT. It codes for CSASRQGGPEAFF.